Listed here is a single TCR beta chain. Its antigen is undetermined. Other nucleotide sequences in the sample specify the same CDR3. These data originate in a study of cytomegalovirus exposure and HLA in healthy donors. Overall study findings and caveats: Previously analyzed data showed that most TCR beta V segments were productive at a frequency of about 87% or about 30%. Later work showed greater clonal expansion in HLA-associated TCR beta chains than in equally common others. In a later analysis, several top co-occurrence clusters appeared linked to parvovirus B19, influenza, CMV and Epstein-Barr virus.

Germline CDR1 SGDLS, CDR2 YYNGEE. V was pared by 3 bases and J by 2 bases, with 5 bases of the junction left unmatched. This CDR3 is 15 amino acids long. The PCR ran on 60 Vbeta and 13 Jbeta primers. Authors' methods: The authors later counted about 80 million unique TCR beta chains, 9 million to 14 million of them shared. TCRdb keeps only in-frame clones here, not all; method: immunoSEQ multiplex PCR. From that table come the V and J calls and clone size; the DNA was used to work out D and trimming. The sample carries over 100,000 clones, approximately 78% recorded once. V usage is TRBV9 and J usage is TRBJ2-1; TRBD2 matches 7 bases. The specimen sequenced was PBMCs. This clonotype originated in a female donor in good health and CMV-seronegative. The CDR3 region has the DNA TGTGCCAGCAGCGGGCTAGCGGTTCCCTACAATGAGCAGTTCTTC. It specifies CASSGLAVPYNEQFF.